The 3 T cell receptor beta chains listed next were all sequenced from one sample in a study of T cell repertoires and HLA-DP antigens. Some clones are missing from TCRdb's copy, which holds only in-frame ones; the method was immunoSEQ multiplex PCR. This table holds about 73,000 clones, about four fifths found once. Their antigens are not known. The material sequenced was CD4+ T cells from PBMCs. These receptor sequences come from a man between 60 and 70 years old in good health and CMV-seronegative.

The chain uses TRBV5-4 and TRBJ1-2; D might be TRBD1 (6 bases). Germline CDR1 is SGHNT and CDR2 is YYREEE (reference sequence). The V end was cut by 4 bases, the J end by 4 bases, with 11 bases between. The CDR3 is made up of 13 amino acids. The CDR3 region is CASSGEGVYGYTF. For the CDR3, the DNA is TGTGCCAGCAGCGGGGAGGGGGTCTATGGCTACACCTTC.

The gene calls are TRBV5-1 and TRBJ1-2; D unclear. The germline CDR1 and CDR2 sequences are SGHRS and YFSETQ. Trimming left V 3 bases short and J 2 bases short, with 11 bases between. This CDR3 comprises 14 residues. The CDR3 bases are TGCGCCAGCAGCTCCCGGGCAGACAACTATGGCTACACCTTC. It is translated as CASSSRADNYGYTF.

The chain couples TRBV6-6 to TRBJ1-5; D gene ambiguous. With 0 bases removed from V and 6 bases from J, the gap between germline ends came to 12 bases. The CDR3 length is 15 residues. Looked up from germline, CDR1 is MNHNY and CDR2 is SVGAGI (reference sequence). CDR3 in DNA: TGTGCCAGCAGTTACTCCCAGAAACAAGGTCAGCCCCAGCATTTT. This encodes CASSYSQKQGQPQHF.